The text below deals with one T cell receptor beta chain. An amount of roughly 4,000 ng of total RNA was used for each TCR library. One entry per CDR3 protein, without DNA, is what TCRdb gives after re-calling the 5' RACE reads. The sample totals around 450,000 distinct CDR3 sequences; its top ten clones hold about 2.6%. The source of the sample is a study of monozygotic twins with inflammatory bowel disease. The TCR sequence derives from a human donor with ulcerative colitis or Crohn's disease, or a healthy co-twin of an affected twin (not recorded which). Input material: blood.

This chain's CDR3 is CASSGRQGGNEKLFF. The V and J genes are TRBV5-1 and TRBJ1-4; TCRdb returns TRBD1, unconfirmable since there is no DNA. The length of the CDR3 is 15 residues. Germline CDR1 SGHRS, CDR2 YFSETQ.